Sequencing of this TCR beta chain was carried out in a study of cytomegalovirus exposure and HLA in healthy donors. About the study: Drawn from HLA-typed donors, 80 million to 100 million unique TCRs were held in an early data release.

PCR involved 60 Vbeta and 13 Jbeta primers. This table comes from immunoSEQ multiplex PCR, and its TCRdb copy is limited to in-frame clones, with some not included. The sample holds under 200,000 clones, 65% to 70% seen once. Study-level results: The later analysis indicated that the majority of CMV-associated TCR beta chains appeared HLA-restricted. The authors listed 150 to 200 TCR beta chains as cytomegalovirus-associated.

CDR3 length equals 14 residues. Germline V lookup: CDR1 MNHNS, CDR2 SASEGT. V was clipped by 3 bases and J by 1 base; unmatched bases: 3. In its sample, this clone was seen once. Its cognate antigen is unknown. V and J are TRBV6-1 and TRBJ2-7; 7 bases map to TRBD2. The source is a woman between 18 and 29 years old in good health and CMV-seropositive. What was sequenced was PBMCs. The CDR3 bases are TGTGCCAGCAGTGACAGGGAGGGATCCTACGAGCAGTACTTC. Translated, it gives CASSDREGSYEQYF.